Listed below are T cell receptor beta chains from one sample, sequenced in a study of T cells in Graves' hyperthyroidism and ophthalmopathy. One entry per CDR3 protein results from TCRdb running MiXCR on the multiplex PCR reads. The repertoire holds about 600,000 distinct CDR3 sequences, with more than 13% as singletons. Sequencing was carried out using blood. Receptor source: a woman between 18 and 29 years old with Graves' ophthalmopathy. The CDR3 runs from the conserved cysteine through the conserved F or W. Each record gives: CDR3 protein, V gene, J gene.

CASSQRTGGGEQYF	TRBV3-1	TRBJ2-7
CATDSNPNEKLFF	TRBV2	TRBJ1-4
CASSSTGEVAGTDTQYF	TRBV7-9	TRBJ2-3
CSARDPATNQPQHF	TRBV20-1	TRBJ1-5
CASSLASLGTANRYNEQFF	TRBV11-1	TRBJ2-1
CAWRRGSSYNEQFF	TRBV30	TRBJ2-1
CVSSFENTEAFF	TRBV7-9	TRBJ1-1
CASSPWGRAPYEQYF	TRBV18	TRBJ2-7
CASSLATSGRTDEQFF	TRBV7-3	TRBJ2-1
CASSFWTSGTMSTDTQYF	TRBV27	TRBJ2-3
CASSLGMGAGESDTQYF	TRBV5-1	TRBJ2-3
CASSYSPVRTNTGELFF	TRBV6-5	TRBJ2-2
CASSEAPGGSYNEQFF	TRBV6-1	TRBJ2-1
CASSYSQGARQTEAFF	TRBV6-5	TRBJ1-1
CASSKTGGKAGELFF	TRBV7-3	TRBJ2-2
CASSQGHATLDF	TRBV4-2	TRBJ2-5
CASRARQAAFF	TRBV28	TRBJ1-1
CASSEPLGSETQYF	TRBV6-1	TRBJ2-5
CSASRAGGPGDTQYF	TRBV20-1	TRBJ2-3
CASSRGDRRRGYEQYF	TRBV3-1	TRBJ2-7
CASSFGGANTGEPFF	TRBV5-1	TRBJ2-2
CASSLYRQGNTEAFF	TRBV7-9	TRBJ1-1
CASSLREEITEAFF	TRBV28	TRBJ1-1
CASGSGTTDTQYF	TRBV7-3	TRBJ2-3
CATGQVMGTEAFF	TRBV7-9	TRBJ1-1
CASSTDGPYEQYF	TRBV27	TRBJ2-7
CASSFQSGELFF	TRBV28	TRBJ2-2
CGTTGTPGEKLFF	TRBV29-1	TRBJ1-4
CASSERVSPKPQHF	TRBV2	TRBJ1-5
CASSLRPILAGDTQYF	TRBV7-9	TRBJ2-3
CATSRDRGLVGQFF	TRBV15	TRBJ2-1
CASSQIGTAIYEQYF	TRBV7-9	TRBJ2-7
CAILSGTSNTEAFF	TRBV10-3	TRBJ1-1
CSVQWTPNEQYF	TRBV29-1	TRBJ2-7
CATSRDSSYYEQYF	TRBV15	TRBJ2-7
CASSLEIRTDTQYF	TRBV7-2	TRBJ2-3
CASMWTGGMYEQYF	TRBV12-3/TRBV12-4	TRBJ2-7
CASRSGTGEYTGELFF	TRBV6-1	TRBJ2-2
CAWSDRDSQAVAEQFF	TRBV30	TRBJ2-1
CASRTGGYSPLHF	TRBV6-1	TRBJ1-6
CASSDSAKADTQYF	TRBV2	TRBJ2-3
CATSPTLAGAETQYF	TRBV24-1	TRBJ2-5
CATSSGISYEQYF	TRBV15	TRBJ2-7
CSAEGPLSYEQYF	TRBV20-1	TRBJ2-7
CASSLFLNTEAFF	TRBV28	TRBJ1-1
CASRLGSGSSYEQFF	TRBV2	TRBJ2-1
CASSLDAGYTF	TRBV7-9	TRBJ1-2
CSASNPEAFF	TRBV20-1	TRBJ1-1
CASSLLAGMETQYF	TRBV12-3/TRBV12-4	TRBJ2-5
CASSLLSRVGGGYTF	TRBV12-3/TRBV12-4	TRBJ1-2
CASSSRDRGTYEQYF	TRBV3-1	TRBJ2-7
CSARLYSGIDGYTF	TRBV20-1	TRBJ1-2